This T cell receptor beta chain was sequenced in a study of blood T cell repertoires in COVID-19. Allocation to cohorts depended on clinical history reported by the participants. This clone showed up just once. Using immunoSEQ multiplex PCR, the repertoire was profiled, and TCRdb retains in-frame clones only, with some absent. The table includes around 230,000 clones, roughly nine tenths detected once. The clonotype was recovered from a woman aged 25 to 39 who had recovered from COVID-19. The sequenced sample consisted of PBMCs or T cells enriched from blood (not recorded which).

In DNA form, the CDR3 reads TGTGCCAGCAGCTTACGACGGGGGTCCTACGAGCAGTACTTC. Its translation: CASSLRRGSYEQYF. The V and J genes are TRBV7-3 and TRBJ2-7, with D maybe TRBD2 (6 bases). The V gene lost 2 bases and the J gene lost 1 base, with 9 bases spanning the gap. Germline V gene sequence: CDR1 SGHTA, CDR2 FQGTGA. This CDR3 comprises 14 residues. Using reference TRBV7-3 and TRBJ2-7 for the parts outside the CDR3, the full variable domain is GAGVSQTPSNKVTEKGKYVELRCDPISGHTALYWYRQSLGQGPEFLIYFQGTGAADDSGLPNDRFFAVRPEGSVSTLKIQRTERGDSAVYLCASSLRRGSYEQYFGPGTRLTVT.